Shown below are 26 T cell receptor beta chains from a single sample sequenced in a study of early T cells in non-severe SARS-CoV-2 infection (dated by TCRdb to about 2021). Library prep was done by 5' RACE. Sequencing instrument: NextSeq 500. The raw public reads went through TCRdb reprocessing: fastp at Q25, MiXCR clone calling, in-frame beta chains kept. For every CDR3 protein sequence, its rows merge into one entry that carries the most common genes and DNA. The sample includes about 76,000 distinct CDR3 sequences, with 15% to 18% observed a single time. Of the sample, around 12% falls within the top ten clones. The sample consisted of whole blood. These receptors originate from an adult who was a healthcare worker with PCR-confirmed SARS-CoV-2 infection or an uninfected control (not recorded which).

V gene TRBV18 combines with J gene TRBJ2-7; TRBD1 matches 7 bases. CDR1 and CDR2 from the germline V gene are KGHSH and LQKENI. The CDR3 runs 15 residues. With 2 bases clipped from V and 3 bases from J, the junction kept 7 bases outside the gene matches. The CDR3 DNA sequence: TGTGCCAGCTCACCAAGAGACAGGGCCCTCTACGAGCAGTACTTC. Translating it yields CASSPRDRALYEQYF.

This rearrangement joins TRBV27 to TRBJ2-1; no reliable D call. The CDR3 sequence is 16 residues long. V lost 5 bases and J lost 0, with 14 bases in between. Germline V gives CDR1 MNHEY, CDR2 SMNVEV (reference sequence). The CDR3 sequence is CASSPVLPSSYNEQFF. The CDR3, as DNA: TGTGCCAGCAGTCCTGTACTTCCCAGCTCCTACAATGAGCAGTTCTTC.

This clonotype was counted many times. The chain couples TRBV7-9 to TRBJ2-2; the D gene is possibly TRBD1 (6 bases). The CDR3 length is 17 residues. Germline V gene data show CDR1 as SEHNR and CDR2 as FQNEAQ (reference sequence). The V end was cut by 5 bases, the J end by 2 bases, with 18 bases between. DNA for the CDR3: TGTGCCAGCAGCCTTTTACTGCCGGGACACAACACCGGGGAGCTGTTTTTT. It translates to CASSLLLPGHNTGELFF.

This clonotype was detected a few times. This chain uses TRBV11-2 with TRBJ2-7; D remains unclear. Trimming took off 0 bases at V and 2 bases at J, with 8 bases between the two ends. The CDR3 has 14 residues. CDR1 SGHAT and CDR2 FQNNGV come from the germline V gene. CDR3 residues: CASSLEGWAYEQYF. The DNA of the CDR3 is TGTGCCAGCAGCTTAGAGGGATGGGCCTACGAGCAGTACTTC. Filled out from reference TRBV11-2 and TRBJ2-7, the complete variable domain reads EAGVAQSPRYKIIEKRQSVAFWCNPISGHATLYWYQQILGQGPKLLIQFQNNGVVDDSQLPKDRFSAERLKGVDSTLKIQPAKLEDSAVYLCASSLEGWAYEQYFGPGTRLTVT.

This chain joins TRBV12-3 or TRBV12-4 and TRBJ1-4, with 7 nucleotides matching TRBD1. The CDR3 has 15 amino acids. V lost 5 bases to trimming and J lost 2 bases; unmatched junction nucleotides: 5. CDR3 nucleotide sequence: TGTGCCAGCAGTCCGACAGGGATGACTAATGAAAAACTGTTTTTT. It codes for CASSPTGMTNEKLFF.

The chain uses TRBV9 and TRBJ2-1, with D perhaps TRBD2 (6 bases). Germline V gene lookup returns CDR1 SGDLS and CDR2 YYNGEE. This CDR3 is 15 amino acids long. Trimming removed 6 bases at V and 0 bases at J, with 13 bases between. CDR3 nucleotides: TGTGCCAGCACAGTGGACGGGAGCTCCTACAATGAGCAGTTCTTC. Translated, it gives CASTVDGSSYNEQFF. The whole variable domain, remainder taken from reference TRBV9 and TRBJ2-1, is DSGVTQTPKHLITATGQRVTLRCSPRSGDLSVYWYQQSLDQGLQFLIQYYNGEERAKGNILERFSAQQFPDLHSELNLSSLELGDSALYFCASTVDGSSYNEQFFGPGTRLTVL.

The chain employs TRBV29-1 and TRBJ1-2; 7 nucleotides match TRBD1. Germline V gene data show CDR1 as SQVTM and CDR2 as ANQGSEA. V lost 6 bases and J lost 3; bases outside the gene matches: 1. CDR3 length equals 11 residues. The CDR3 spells CSVGTDYGYTF. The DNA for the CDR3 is TGCAGCGTGGGGACAGACTATGGCTACACCTTC.

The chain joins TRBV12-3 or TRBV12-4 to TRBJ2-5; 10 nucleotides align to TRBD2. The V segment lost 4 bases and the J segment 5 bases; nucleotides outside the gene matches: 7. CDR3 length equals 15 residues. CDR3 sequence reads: CASSSSGGRSETQYF. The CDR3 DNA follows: TGTGCCAGCAGTTCTAGCGGGGGCCGCTCGGAGACCCAGTACTTC.

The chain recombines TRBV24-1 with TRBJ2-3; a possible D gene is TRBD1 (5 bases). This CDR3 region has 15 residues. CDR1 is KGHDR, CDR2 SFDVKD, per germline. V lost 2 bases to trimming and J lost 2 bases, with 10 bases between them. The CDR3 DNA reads TGTGCCACCAGTGATTCGGCGACAGCCACAGATACGCAGTATTTT. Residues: CATSDSATATDTQYF.

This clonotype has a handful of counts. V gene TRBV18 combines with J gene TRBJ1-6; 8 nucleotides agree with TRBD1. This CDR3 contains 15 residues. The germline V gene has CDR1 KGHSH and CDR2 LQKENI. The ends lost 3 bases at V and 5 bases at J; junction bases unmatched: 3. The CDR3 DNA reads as TGTGCCAGCTCACCGGACAGGGCCAATAATTCACCCCTCCACTTT. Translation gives CASSPDRANNSPLHF.

The CDR3 bases are TGTGCCAGCAGTTTTTCGGGGGGGGCCCCTGGGGAGCAGTACTTC. Protein: CASSFSGGAPGEQYF. The rearrangement links TRBV28 to TRBJ2-7, with 8 nucleotides matching TRBD2. The CDR3 runs 15 residues. In germline, CDR1 is MDHEN, CDR2 SYDVKM. J lost 7 bases, V lost 3 bases, and 11 bases had no gene match.

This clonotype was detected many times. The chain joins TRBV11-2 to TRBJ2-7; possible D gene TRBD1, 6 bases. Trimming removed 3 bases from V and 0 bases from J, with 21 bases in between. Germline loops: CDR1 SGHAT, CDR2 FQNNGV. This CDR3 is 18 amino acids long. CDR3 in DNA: TGTGCCAGCAGCTTCCGAACAGGGTCCTACAGGATCTCCTACGAGCAGTACTTC. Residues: CASSFRTGSYRISYEQYF.

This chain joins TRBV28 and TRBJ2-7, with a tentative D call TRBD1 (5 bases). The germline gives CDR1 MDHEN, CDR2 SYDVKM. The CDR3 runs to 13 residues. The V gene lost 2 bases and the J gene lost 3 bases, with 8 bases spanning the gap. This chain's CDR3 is CASSLPGNYEQYF. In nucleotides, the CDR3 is TGTGCCAGCAGTTTACCAGGGAACTACGAGCAGTACTTC.

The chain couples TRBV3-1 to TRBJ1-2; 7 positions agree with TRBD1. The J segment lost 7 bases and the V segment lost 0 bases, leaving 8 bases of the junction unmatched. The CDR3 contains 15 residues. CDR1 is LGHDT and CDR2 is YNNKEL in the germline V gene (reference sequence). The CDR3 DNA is TGTGCCAGCAGCCAAGACGGACCAGGGGGAAGTGGCTACACCTTC. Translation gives CASSQDGPGGSGYTF.

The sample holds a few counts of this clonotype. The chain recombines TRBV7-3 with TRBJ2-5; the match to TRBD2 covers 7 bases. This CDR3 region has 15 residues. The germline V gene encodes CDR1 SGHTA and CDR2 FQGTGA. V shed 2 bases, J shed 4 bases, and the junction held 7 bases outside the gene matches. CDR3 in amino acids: CASSLEGGGGETQYF. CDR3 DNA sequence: TGTGCCAGCAGCTTAGAAGGCGGGGGAGGAGAGACCCAGTACTTC.

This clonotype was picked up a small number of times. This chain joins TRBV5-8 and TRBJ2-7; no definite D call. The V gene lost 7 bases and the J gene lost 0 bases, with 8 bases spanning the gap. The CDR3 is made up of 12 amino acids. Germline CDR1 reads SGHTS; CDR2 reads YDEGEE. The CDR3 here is CASLSLSYEQYF. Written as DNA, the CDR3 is TGTGCCAGCCTCAGTCTCTCCTACGAGCAGTACTTC.

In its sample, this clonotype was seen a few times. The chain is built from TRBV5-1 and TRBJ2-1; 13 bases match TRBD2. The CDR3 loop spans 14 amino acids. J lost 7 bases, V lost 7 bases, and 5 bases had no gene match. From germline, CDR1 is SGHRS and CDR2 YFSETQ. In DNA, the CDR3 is TGCGCCAGCCAGGGACTAGCGGGGAGTAATGAGCAGTTCTTC. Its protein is CASQGLAGSNEQFF.

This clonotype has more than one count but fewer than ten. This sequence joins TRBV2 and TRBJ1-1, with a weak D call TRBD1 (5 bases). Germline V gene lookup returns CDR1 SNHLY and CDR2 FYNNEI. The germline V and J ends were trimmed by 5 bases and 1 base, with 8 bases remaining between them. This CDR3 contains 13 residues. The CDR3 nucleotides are TGTGCCAGCAGTAGACAGCGGAACACTGAAGCTTTCTTT. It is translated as CASSRQRNTEAFF.

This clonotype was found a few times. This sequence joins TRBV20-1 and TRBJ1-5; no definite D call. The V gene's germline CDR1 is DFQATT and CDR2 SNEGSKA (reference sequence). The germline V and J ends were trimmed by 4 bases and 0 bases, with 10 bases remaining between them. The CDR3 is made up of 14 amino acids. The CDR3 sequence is CSATQPYSNQPQHF. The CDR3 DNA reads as TGCAGTGCTACCCAGCCATATAGCAATCAGCCCCAGCATTTT.

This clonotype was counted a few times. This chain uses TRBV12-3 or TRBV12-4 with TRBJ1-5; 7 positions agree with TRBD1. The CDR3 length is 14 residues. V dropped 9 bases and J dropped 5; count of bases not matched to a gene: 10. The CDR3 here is CASSPDRADQPQHF. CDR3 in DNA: TGTGCCAGTAGCCCAGACAGGGCCGATCAGCCCCAGCATTTT.

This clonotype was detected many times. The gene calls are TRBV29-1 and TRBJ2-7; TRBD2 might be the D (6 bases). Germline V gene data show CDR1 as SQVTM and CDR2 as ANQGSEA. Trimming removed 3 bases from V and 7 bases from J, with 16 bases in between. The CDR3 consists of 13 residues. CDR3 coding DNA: TGCAGCGTTGATTTCCCCTCGGGGAGGGAGCAGTACTTC. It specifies CSVDFPSGREQYF.

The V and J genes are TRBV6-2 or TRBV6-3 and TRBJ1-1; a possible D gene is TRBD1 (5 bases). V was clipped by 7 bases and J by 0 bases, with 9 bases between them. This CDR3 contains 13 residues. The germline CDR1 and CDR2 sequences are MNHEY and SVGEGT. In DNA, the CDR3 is TGTGCCAGCATGAAACAGGTGAACACTGAAGCTTTCTTT. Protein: CASMKQVNTEAFF.

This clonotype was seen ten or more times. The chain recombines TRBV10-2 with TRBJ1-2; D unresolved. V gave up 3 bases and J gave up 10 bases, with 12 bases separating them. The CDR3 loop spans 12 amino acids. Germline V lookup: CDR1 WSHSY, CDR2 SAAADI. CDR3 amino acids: CASSDPLSPYTF. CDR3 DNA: TGCGCCAGCAGTGATCCCCTCTCCCCCTACACCTTC.

Here the CDR3 reads CASRSGLPQPQHF. CDR3 nucleotides: TGTGCCAGCAGATCAGGGTTGCCTCAGCCCCAGCATTTT. V usage is TRBV12-3 or TRBV12-4 and J usage is TRBJ1-5; possible D gene TRBD1, 5 bases. V was trimmed by 6 bases and J by 6 bases, leaving 12 bases between them. The CDR3 is 13 amino acids.

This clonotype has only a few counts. The CDR3 is CATSSARGGEQFF. In DNA, the CDR3 is TGTGCCACCAGCAGTGCAAGGGGTGGTGAGCAGTTCTTC. The J gene is TRBJ2-1, the V gene TRBV15; D may be TRBD1 (5 bases). V was shortened by 3 bases and J by 9 bases, with 12 bases between the two germline ends. The germline V gene has CDR1 LNHNV and CDR2 YYDKDF (reference sequence). The length of the CDR3 is 13 residues.

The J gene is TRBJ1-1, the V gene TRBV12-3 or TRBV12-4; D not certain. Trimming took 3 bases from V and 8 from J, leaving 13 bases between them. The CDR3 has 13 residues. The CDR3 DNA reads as TGTGCCAGCAGTTTCGACTCACCGGGGGAAGCTTTCTTT. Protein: CASSFDSPGEAFF.